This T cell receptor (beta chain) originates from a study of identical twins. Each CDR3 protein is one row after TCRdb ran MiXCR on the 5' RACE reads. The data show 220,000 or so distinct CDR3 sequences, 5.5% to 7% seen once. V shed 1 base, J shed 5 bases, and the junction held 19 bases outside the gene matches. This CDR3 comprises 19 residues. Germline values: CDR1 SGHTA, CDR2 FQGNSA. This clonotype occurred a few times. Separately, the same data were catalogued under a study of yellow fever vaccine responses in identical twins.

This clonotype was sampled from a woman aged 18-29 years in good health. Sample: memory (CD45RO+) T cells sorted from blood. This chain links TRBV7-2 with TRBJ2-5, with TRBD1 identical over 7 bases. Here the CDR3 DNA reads TGTGCCAGCAGCTTAGGGCGTGGGACAGCAAACCCTGGGGTTGAGACCCAGTACTTC. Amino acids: CASSLGRGTANPGVETQYF.